These 32 T cell receptor beta chains originate from one sample sequenced in a study of spatial heterogeneity in lung cancer. Overall study findings and caveats: Tumor mutation counts were tracked by expanded intratumoral alpha and beta TCR counts.

Indicated time point: sample taken at primary tumor resection. Antigen specificity for these receptors is unknown. Using its own MiXCR run on the 5' RACE reads, TCRdb lists one record per CDR3 protein. The top ten clones hold about 50% of a sample with 4,500 to 6,000 distinct CDR3 sequences, 6.5% to 7.5% of them seen once. Material: lung tumor tissue, obtained at surgery. These receptors came from a male donor with early-stage non-small cell lung cancer.

This clonotype showed up many times. The genes are TRBV6-2 or TRBV6-3 and TRBJ1-1, with D unclear. The CDR3 length is 13 residues. Germline CDR1 MNHEY, CDR2 SVGEGT. Deletions cut 0 bases from V and 5 bases from J, with 7 bases between. This CDR3 is CASSYSRGTEAFF. DNA of the CDR3: TGTGCCAGCAGTTACTCGCGGGGAACTGAAGCTTTCTTT.

By frequency in the sample, this clonotype is medium-sized. V and J are TRBV18 and TRBJ1-1; D unclear. Trimming took off 1 base at V and 1 base at J, with 7 bases between the two ends. The germline gives CDR1 KGHSH, CDR2 LQKENI. The CDR3 is 14 residues long. The CDR3: CASSPRAGNTEAFF. DNA of the CDR3: TGTGCCAGCTCACCACGTGCCGGGAACACTGAAGCTTTCTTT. Full variable domain (missing parts from reference TRBV18 and TRBJ1-1): NAGVMQNPRHLVRRRGQEARLRCSPMKGHSHVYWYRQLPEEGLKFMVYLQKENIIDESGMPKERFSAEFPKEGPSILRIQQVVRGDSAAYFCASSPRAGNTEAFFGQGTRLTVV.

This clonotype was counted ten times or more. The rearrangement joins TRBV30 to TRBJ1-3; D is uncertain. V was pared by 0 bases and J by 0 bases, with 21 bases between. This CDR3 region has 19 residues. Germline assignment: CDR1 GTSNPN and CDR2 SVGIG (reference sequence). The CDR3 loop reads CAWSVDFGGRYRSGNTIYF. CDR3 in DNA: TGTGCCTGGAGTGTGGACTTCGGTGGCCGATACCGCTCTGGAAACACCATATATTTT.

This clonotype came up a few times. This chain connects TRBV28 to TRBJ2-1, with D possibly matching TRBD2 (6 bases). V lost 11 bases to trimming and J lost 3 bases, with 17 bases between them. The CDR3 has 14 amino acids. Germline CDR1 and CDR2: MDHEN and SYDVKM. The chain's CDR3 is CASILNGGYNEQFF. In DNA form, the CDR3 reads TGTGCCTCTATTCTAAACGGGGGCTACAATGAGCAGTTCTTC.

The sample holds many counts of this clonotype. The rearrangement joins TRBV9 to TRBJ2-2; TRBD2 aligns across 10 bases. CDR1 and CDR2 (germline): SGDLS, YYNGEE. The CDR3 covers 17 residues. V shed 1 base, J shed 1 base, and the junction held 4 bases outside the gene matches. This CDR3 is CASSVTRTSGNTGELFF. CDR3 DNA: TGTGCCAGCAGCGTAACCCGGACTAGCGGGAACACCGGGGAGCTGTTTTTT.

This clonotype has ten or more counts. V and J are TRBV7-2 and TRBJ2-5, with 7 bases identical to TRBD2. CDR3 length: 13 residues. Germline lookup yields CDR1 SGHTA and CDR2 FQGNSA. The ends lost 4 bases at V and 7 bases at J; junction bases unmatched: 6. The CDR3 DNA sequence: TGTGCCAGCAGCTCTAGCGGATGGAGGACCCAGTACTTC. It yields the protein CASSSSGWRTQYF.

This clonotype was seen at least ten times. The V and J genes are TRBV7-9 and TRBJ2-5; 10 bases are shared with TRBD2. With V trimmed by 3 bases and J by 4 bases, 5 bases remained unmatched. CDR1 and CDR2 from the germline V gene are SEHNR and FQNEAQ (reference sequence). The CDR3 is 15 amino acids. CDR3 nucleotide sequence: TGTGCCAGCAGCTTGACTGGACTAGCGGTAGAGACCCAGTACTTC. Protein sequence: CASSLTGLAVETQYF.

This clonotype was counted at least ten times. This chain uses TRBV28 with TRBJ2-6; D gene ambiguous. There are 17 residues in the CDR3. Germline values: CDR1 MDHEN, CDR2 SYDVKM. Trimming shortened V by 4 bases and J by 0 bases, and 13 bases separated the two germline ends. As DNA, the CDR3 is TGTGCCAGCAGTTCACCAGGACGGACCTCTGGGGCCAACGTCCTGACTTTC. This gives the protein CASSSPGRTSGANVLTF. Full variable domain (missing parts from reference TRBV28 and TRBJ2-6): DVKVTQSSRYLVKRTGEKVFLECVQDMDHENMFWYRQDPGLGLRLIYFSYDVKMKEKGDIPEGYSVSREKKERFSLILESASTNQTSMYLCASSSPGRTSGANVLTFGAGSRLTVL.

The chain couples TRBV14 to TRBJ2-5; D may be TRBD2 (6 bases). Germline V gene sequence: CDR1 SGHDN, CDR2 FVKESK. The V end was cut by 1 base, the J end by 4 bases, with 13 bases between. The CDR3 runs to 15 residues. The DNA of the CDR3 is TGTGCCAGCAGCCAAGCGGCTAGCGTTAGAGAGACCCAGTACTTC. It specifies CASSQAASVRETQYF. Full variable domain (remainder filled in from reference TRBV14 and TRBJ2-5): EAGVTQFPSHSVIEKGQTVTLRCDPISGHDNLYWYRRVMGKEIKFLLHFVKESKQDESGMPNNRFLAERTGGTYSTLKVQPAELEDSGVYFCASSQAASVRETQYFGPGTRLLVL.

This clonotype is medium-sized. The CDR3 is CASSLQGLPYEQYF. CDR3 in DNA: TGTGCCAGCAGTCTCCAGGGGTTACCCTACGAGCAGTACTTC. The chain is built from TRBV12-3 or TRBV12-4 and TRBJ2-7; D possibly corresponds to TRBD1 (6 bases). V lost 5 bases and J 2 bases, leaving 13 bases between the germline ends. The CDR3 contains 14 residues.

This clonotype was detected many times. CDR3 sequence reads: CASSLDRGRKLFF. DNA for the CDR3: TGCGCCAGCAGCCTGGACAGGGGGCGAAAACTGTTTTTT. V is TRBV5-1 and J is TRBJ1-4, with 11 bases lining up with TRBD1. V lost 4 bases and J lost 10; bases outside the gene matches: 3. The CDR3 is 13 amino acids. Germline V gene sequence: CDR1 SGHRS, CDR2 YFSETQ. The full variable domain, rest sourced from reference TRBV5-1 and TRBJ1-4, is KAGVTQTPRYLIKTRGQQVTLSCSPISGHRSVSWYQQTPGQGLQFLFEYFSETQRNKGNFPGRFSGRQFSNSRSEMNVSTLELGDSALYLCASSLDRGRKLFFGSGTQLSVL.

This clonotype occurred a few times. V usage is TRBV3-1 and J usage is TRBJ2-7; D unclear. Per the germline V gene, CDR1 is LGHDT and CDR2 is YNNKEL (reference sequence). CDR3 length equals 14 residues. Trimming pared 3 bases from V and 7 bases from J, leaving 16 bases between. CDR3 DNA: TGTGCCAGCAGCCAGTCCTCCGGGCTCGCTGAGCAGTACTTC. This gives the protein CASSQSSGLAEQYF.

This clonotype was seen ten or more times. This chain connects TRBV20-1 to TRBJ2-1; 9 bases line up with TRBD2. The J segment lost 4 bases and the V segment lost 6 bases, leaving 7 bases of the junction unmatched. The CDR3 runs 14 residues. From germline, CDR1 is DFQATT and CDR2 SNEGSKA (reference sequence). CDR3 protein: CSAPPSGAYNEQFF. In nucleotides, the CDR3 is TGCAGTGCCCCTCCTAGCGGGGCTTACAATGAGCAGTTCTTC.

The CDR3 DNA is TGTGCCAGCAGCCCAAATGGGGGGTCCCAGCATTTT. It encodes CASSPNGGSQHF. The chain employs TRBV7-9 and TRBJ1-5, with a tentative D call TRBD1 (5 bases). Trimming cost V 5 bases and J 11 bases, with 13 bases left between them. The CDR3 runs 12 residues. Germline V gene data show CDR1 as SEHNR and CDR2 as FQNEAQ (reference sequence).

This clonotype showed up many times. The chain couples TRBV6-1 to TRBJ2-7, with D tentatively TRBD1 (6 bases). The CDR3 length is 11 residues. Per germline, CDR1 MNHNS and CDR2 SASEGT. Between the trimmed V and J ends, which lost 8 bases and 7 bases, there was a span of 12 bases. CDR3: CASGRGSEQYF. CDR3 nucleotides: TGTGCCAGCGGCAGGGGTTCTGAGCAGTACTTC.

Only a few counts were recorded for this clonotype. This chain joins TRBV7-6 and TRBJ2-7; D may be TRBD2 (5 bases). Germline V gene data show CDR1 as SGHVS and CDR2 as FNYEAQ. The CDR3 is 13 amino acids. With 6 bases removed from V and 3 bases from J, the gap between germline ends came to 12 bases. CDR3 residues: CASSFYRDYEQYF. Here the CDR3 DNA reads TGTGCCAGCAGTTTTTATCGGGACTACGAGCAGTACTTC.

This clonotype appeared many times. This chain links TRBV4-1 with TRBJ2-7; TRBD1 matches 7 bases. The CDR3 sequence is 15 residues long. V gave up 5 bases and J gave up 4 bases; unmatched junction bases: 11. Germline V lookup: CDR1 MGHRA, CDR2 YSYEKL. As DNA, the CDR3 is TGCGCCAGCAGCGAGAATCCGACAGGGATGTACGAGCAGTACTTC. Translating gives CASSENPTGMYEQYF.

Details on this clonotype: A much larger clone sits a single nucleotide away, making a read error possible. The chain has TRBV20-1 and TRBJ2-1, with D hard to call. Germline loops: CDR1 DFQATT, CDR2 SNEGSKA (reference sequence). There are 11 residues in the CDR3. For the CDR3, the DNA is TGCAGTGCCTCCCGGACCGATGAGCTGTTCTTC. It translates to CSASRTDELFF.

This clonotype turned up a few times. The chain joins TRBV21-1 to TRBJ2-5; the table's D call, TRBD2, has no DNA check behind it. TRBV21-1 is recorded as a pseudogene. The CDR3 runs 16 residues. The CDR3, as DNA: TGTGCCAGCAGCAAAGACGAGCGGAGGGAAGAAGAGACCCAGTACTTC. Its protein is CASSKDERREEETQYF.

This clonotype turned up a few times. This chain uses TRBV5-5 with TRBJ2-5; D call uncertain. Germline assignment: CDR1 SGHKS and CDR2 YYEKEE (reference sequence). The CDR3 runs 13 residues. V was cut by 5 bases and J by 4 bases, with 12 bases left in between. CDR3 bases: TGTGCCAGCAGTTCCGGGCTCCGAGAGACCCAGTACTTC. As protein: CASSSGLRETQYF.

This clonotype has a count of ten or more. The rearrangement uses TRBV10-3 and TRBJ2-1, with D possibly TRBD1 on 6 matching bases. CDR1 and CDR2 (germline): ENHRY, SYGVKD. The CDR3 consists of 14 residues. Trimming left V 3 bases short and J 10 bases short, with 16 bases between. The CDR3 spells CAISETQGGGEQFF. Written as DNA, the CDR3 is TGTGCCATCAGTGAAACACAGGGCGGCGGAGAGCAGTTCTTC.

This clonotype occurred a few times. In DNA form, the CDR3 reads TGTGCCAGCAGCTTAATCCTCACTGGGGAGCTGTTTTTT. This encodes CASSLILTGELFF. The J gene is TRBJ2-2, the V gene TRBV7-2; D gene uncertain. Germline V gene lookup returns CDR1 SGHTA and CDR2 FQGNSA. Trimming stripped 2 bases from V and 8 bases from J, with 9 bases between. CDR3 size: 13 residues.

This clonotype is medium-sized in the sample. J is TRBJ2-5 and V is TRBV7-3; the D is unclear. Trimming removed 3 bases at V and 7 bases at J, with 9 bases between. The CDR3 has 12 amino acids. Germline CDR1 and CDR2: SGHTA and FQGTGA. CDR3 nucleotides: TGTGCCAGCAGCTTTAACCTTCCGACCCAGTACTTC. Translated, it gives CASSFNLPTQYF.

This clonotype turned up a few times. This may stem from a read error, because a much larger clone lies one nucleotide away. This chain joins TRBV6-2 or TRBV6-3 and TRBJ1-5; D not resolved. The CDR3 sequence is 14 residues long. From germline, CDR1 is MNHEY and CDR2 SVGEGT. The CDR3 loop reads CASSYRSENRPQHF. The CDR3, as DNA: TGTGCCAGCAGTTACAGGTCAGAGAATCGGCCCCAGCATTTT.

This clonotype occurred many times. V gene TRBV3-1 combines with J gene TRBJ1-5; tentatively, D is TRBD1 (5 bases). This CDR3 region has 13 residues. The V and J ends lost 5 bases and 9 bases respectively, with 14 bases between them. Germline-derived CDR1 and CDR2 are LGHDT and YNNKEL (reference sequence). The DNA for the CDR3 is TGTGCCAGCAGCACAGACCCCGGGGCGCCCCAGCATTTT. Translated: CASSTDPGAPQHF.

The rearrangement links TRBV3-1 to TRBJ2-1; 11 nucleotides align to TRBD2. CDR3 size: 13 residues. Germline values: CDR1 LGHDT, CDR2 YNNKEL (reference sequence). V gave up 6 bases and J gave up 14 bases; unmatched junction bases: 9. Here the CDR3 DNA reads TGTGCCAGCAGGGCTAGCGGGGGGAATTTGGAGTTCTTC. As protein: CASRASGGNLEFF.

This clonotype has at least ten counts. DNA for the CDR3: TGTGCCAGCAGTTTATCCGACAGGATAGGGGTCGGTGAGCAGTTCTTC. As protein: CASSLSDRIGVGEQFF. The gene calls are TRBV27 and TRBJ2-1, with D tentatively TRBD1 (6 bases). Trimming removed 0 bases at V and 9 bases at J, with 18 bases between. Germline V gene sequence: CDR1 MNHEY, CDR2 SMNVEV (reference sequence). The CDR3 is 16 amino acids.

This clonotype appeared many times. V gene TRBV27 combines with J gene TRBJ2-5; possible D gene TRBD1, 6 bases. The germline CDR1 and CDR2 sequences are MNHEY and SMNVEV (reference sequence). V shed 4 bases and J shed 1 base, with 16 bases lying between them. CDR3 size: 16 residues. The CDR3 sequence: CASSSGDNNSQETQYF. CDR3 nucleotides: TGTGCCAGCAGTTCAGGGGACAACAATTCCCAAGAGACCCAGTACTTC.

This clonotype was seen ten or more times. At one end the junction does not follow the germline gene, possibly because of a read error. The rearrangement links TRBV12-3 or TRBV12-4 to TRBJ1-2; D possibly corresponds to TRBD1 (5 bases). CDR3 length: 13 amino acids. CDR3 in DNA: TGTGCCAGCAGCTTAGGGGCAGTCTATGGCTACACCTTC. It codes for CASSLGAVYGYTF.

This clonotype rates as medium-sized. The V and J genes are TRBV6-1 and TRBJ2-7; D is perhaps TRBD2 (6 bases). The germline V gene has CDR1 MNHNS and CDR2 SASEGT. This CDR3 comprises 13 residues. V was clipped by 4 bases and J by 4 bases, with 11 bases between them. This chain's CDR3 is CASSVGGKYEQYF. CDR3 bases: TGTGCCAGCAGTGTAGGCGGGAAATACGAGCAGTACTTC.

Many counts were recorded for this clonotype. This rearrangement joins TRBV6-2 or TRBV6-3 to TRBJ2-5; TRBD2 is a possible D gene (5 bases). V was pared by 6 bases and J by 2 bases, with 10 bases between. Per the germline V gene, CDR1 is MNHEY and CDR2 is SVGEGT. The CDR3 loop spans 13 amino acids. The CDR3 DNA follows: TGTGCCAGCAGGGTGACGGGACAAGAGACCCAGTACTTC. Translating it yields CASRVTGQETQYF.

This clonotype was recorded a few times. The chain couples TRBV20-1 to TRBJ2-3; D unclear. Trimming shortened V by 1 base and J by 9 bases, and 8 bases separated the two germline ends. CDR3 size: 11 residues. The germline gives CDR1 DFQATT, CDR2 SNEGSKA (reference sequence). CDR3 loop: CSARGLGTQYF. The CDR3 DNA follows: TGCAGTGCTAGAGGGCTCGGGACGCAGTATTTT.